The TCR beta chain under discussion was sequenced for a study of T cell clusters in autoimmune cytopenias. Study results and caveats: TRB repertoire shifts in secondary cytopenia and chronic lymphocytic leukemia mostly reflected lymphoma, not autoimmunity. Comparing secondary cytopenia with chronic lymphocytic leukemia showed no cluster-lack signature, apparently masked by lymphoma repertoire.

One tube held mixed TRB-A and TRB-B primer pools for touch-down PCR. From the multiplex PCR reads, TCRdb lists one entry per CDR3 protein and no DNA. The sample holds about 11,000 distinct CDR3 sequences. Looked up from germline, CDR1 is MGHRA and CDR2 is YSYEKL. The CDR3 totals 14 residues. Comment on this clonotype: Its antigen is still unknown.

TRB was amplified from about 270 ng of peripheral blood genomic DNA per sample. The same sample was also used in a study of T cell repertoires in aging, cancer and after chemotherapy.

The chain combines TRBV4-1 with TRBJ1-4; checking the TCRdb D call of TRBD1 is not possible without DNA. The sequence came from a human donor in good health. Material for sequencing was peripheral blood. The CDR3 loop is CASSQGQLNEKLFF.